Below, one TCR beta chain is given with its context. Its antigen is unidentified. The sample comes from a study of CXCR3-negative and CXCR3-positive naive CD8 T cells. General study results and limits: Diversity ran similarly high across both naive subsets but far lower in memory CD8+ cells.

The authors prepared UMI-labeled TRB cDNA libraries by 5' RACE. TCRdb re-called the 5' RACE reads, yielding one record per CDR3 amino acid sequence without DNA. In total, the table holds approximately 56,000 distinct CDR3 sequences. Germline CDR1 and CDR2: LNHNV and YYDKDF (reference sequence). The CDR3 loop spans 15 amino acids. The chain is built from TRBV15 and TRBJ1-1; the TCRdb call, TRBD1, lacks DNA for checking. The material sequenced was memory CD8+ T cells from blood. The receptor's source is a human donor in good health. Some clones in this sample may be carry-over from other donors' samples. The CDR3 protein is CATSTDRGLNTEAFF.